Below are 3 T cell receptor beta chains sequenced from a single sample in a study of T cells expressing NK-cell markers. TCRdb processed the 5' RACE reads again and assigns one entry to each CDR3 protein, with no DNA. This sample's table reports roughly 380,000 distinct CDR3 sequences. What was sequenced was blood T cells: a sorted CD56 or NKG2C T cell subset, CD4+ or CD8+ T cells, or bulk PBMC T cells (not recorded which). The source of these receptors is a man aged 18 to 69 in good health.

The chain joins TRBV30 to TRBJ2-5; absent DNA, TCRdb's TRBD2 call cannot be checked. The CDR3 length is 13 residues. Germline-derived CDR1 and CDR2 are GTSNPN and SVGIG (reference sequence). CDR3 protein: CAWGTANQETQYF.

V usage is TRBV29-1 and J usage is TRBJ2-5; TCRdb's D call, TRBD1, is unchecked because there is no DNA. There are 15 residues in the CDR3. The germline gives CDR1 SQVTM, CDR2 ANQGSEA. CDR3 sequence reads: CSVERRTGSTETQYF.

The gene calls are TRBV12-3 or TRBV12-4 and TRBJ1-3; absent DNA, TCRdb's TRBD1 call cannot be checked. This CDR3 is built from 16 residues. The CDR3 sequence: CASSSPPVTAGNTIYF.